Presented here are 5 T cell receptor beta chains from one specimen sequenced in a study of blood T cell repertoires in COVID-19. The repertoire was sequenced with immunoSEQ multiplex PCR; TCRdb's copy has only in-frame clones and lacks some. This repertoire shows about 81,000 clones, about 79% found once; its top ten account for around 4.4%. What was sequenced was peripheral blood. The receptors were gathered from a woman aged 45-60 years with acute or convalescent COVID-19.

The chain couples TRBV4-1 to TRBJ1-2, with D possibly matching TRBD1 (6 bases). The CDR3 contains 14 residues. Germline V CDR1 and CDR2: MGHRA, YSYEKL. V dropped 3 bases and J dropped 4 bases, with 12 bases sitting between them. CDR3 sequence: CASSHVGQTYGYTF. Here the CDR3 DNA reads TGCGCCAGCAGCCACGTAGGACAGACCTATGGCTACACCTTC.

V usage is TRBV6-5 and J usage is TRBJ1-4; the D is unclear. The CDR3 is 14 amino acids. Germline CDR1 MNHEY, CDR2 SVGAGI. V lost 0 bases and J 7 bases, leaving 9 bases between the germline ends. The CDR3 here is CASSYSVQFEKLFF. The CDR3 nucleotides read TGTGCCAGCAGTTACTCTGTACAGTTTGAAAAACTGTTTTTT.

The J gene is TRBJ1-5, the V gene TRBV4-3; a weak D match, TRBD1 (6 bases). The germline V gene has CDR1 LGHNA and CDR2 YSLEER. V dropped 0 bases and J dropped 0 bases, with 12 bases sitting between them. CDR3 size: 17 residues. This CDR3 reads CASSQDPQTGSNQPQHF. The CDR3 coding sequence is TGCGCCAGCAGCCAAGATCCCCAGACAGGTAGCAATCAGCCCCAGCATTTT.

The sample holds a few counts of this clone. The chain is built from TRBV4-1 and TRBJ1-1; no firm D call. The CDR3 has 16 residues. Germline CDR1 and CDR2: MGHRA and YSYEKL. The V and J ends lost 6 bases and 0 bases respectively, with 17 bases between them. CDR3 nucleotides: TGCGCCAGCAGGCCCCAGCGGCAAGACATGAACACTGAAGCTTTCTTT. Amino acids: CASRPQRQDMNTEAFF.

This clone was seen a single time. The gene calls are TRBV30 and TRBJ1-5; TRBD1 might be the D (5 bases). The germline CDR1 and CDR2 sequences are GTSNPN and SVGIG (reference sequence). The CDR3 consists of 13 residues. The V end was cut by 2 bases, the J end by 4 bases, with 9 bases between. CDR3 DNA sequence: TGTGCCTGGAGTCAACAGGCTAATCAGCCCCAGCATTTT. Translated: CAWSQQANQPQHF.